This TCR beta chain was sequenced for a study of blood T cell repertoires in COVID-19 (dated by TCRdb to between 2020 and 2021). Context from the whole study: Collaborator samples came from the United States, Italy and Spain and covered acute and convalescent phases of COVID-19. Where available, HLA class I and class II types were obtained from metadata supplied by the sample provider rather than from assay-based typing. The repertoires were released in a freely available public database meant as a resource for research on the immune response to SARS-CoV-2. Nearly every sample came with metadata listing a de-identified subject ID, COVID-19 status, age in years and sex. Samples came from the ongoing ImmuneRACE study (first 160 participants) plus 1,254 subjects from 6 global collaborators. Subjects who had been exposed to COVID-19, were actively infected with it, or had recovered from it provided the deeply sampled blood TCRbeta repertoires that made up the dataset. The material from the prospective study consisted of cDNA or gDNA derived from T cells, B-cell-depleted T cells, or PBMCs.

The study at large found these results: The quantity of clinical and demographic metadata differed by source and by participant and was supplied without curation.

In this sample, this clone turned up once. Its antigen is not yet known. Per-nucleotide qualities are absent, and no much larger clonotype sits a single base away. Each collaborating institution followed its own protocols to collect whole blood in K2EDTA tubes. For TCRbeta analysis, collaborators shipped samples as frozen whole blood, isolated PBMCs, or DNA extracted from either of those sample types. The immunoSEQ Assay, a bias-controlled multiplex PCR, was used to amplify TCRbeta CDR3 regions from genomic DNA. The study's own analysis went as follows. Within the assay, amplification of reference gene primers was used to estimate how many nucleated cells each sample contained. Sequence reads were collapsed and filtered to measure the absolute abundance of every unique TCRbeta CDR3 rearrangement. For each sample, productive Simpson clonality was calculated by taking the square root of Simpson's diversity index across productive rearrangements. TCRdb obtained this table from immuneACCESS and retained in-frame rearrangements with V and J assigned. These tables miss some clones; where compared with another copy, unresolved V genes account for less than half of the shortfall, and the remainder is unexplained. V and J calls and clone size are as listed in that table; D and trimming were resolved from the DNA. This sample has fewer than 120,000 clones in its table, and 85% to 90% of those were observed once. The ten largest make up roughly 3.3% of the sample.

Sequencing used peripheral blood. The receptor was isolated from a woman between 50 and 59 years old with acute or convalescent COVID-19.

CDR3 region: CATSRRGEGYNEQFF. The DNA sequence reads TGTGCCACCAGCAGGAGAGGCGAGGGATACAATGAGCAGTTCTTC. The rearrangement combines TRBV15 with TRBJ2-1; a tentative D match to TRBD2 spans 5 bases. V is pared back by 3 bases and J by 4 bases, with 13 bases lying between the germline termini. The CDR3 measures 15 amino acids from cysteine to phenylalanine. CDR3 DNA is the only sequence kept; it has 45 bases, read in frame from the first base. CDR1 LNHNV and CDR2 YYDKDF are derived from the germline V gene (reference sequence). Reference TRBV15 and TRBJ2-1 proteins supply the regions before and after the CDR3; the full variable domain is: DAMVIQNPRYQVTQFGKPVTLSCSQTLNHNVMYWYQQKSSQAPKLLFHYYDKDFNNEADTPDNFQSRRPNTSFCFLDIRSPGLGDTAMYLCATSRRGEGYNEQFFGPGTRLTVL.